The rows below give T cell receptor beta chains drawn from one sample of a study of vaccination and CD4 T cells after COVID-19. TCRdb itself ran the PCR reads through MiXCR, one entry per CDR3 protein. The table includes more than 7,000 distinct CDR3 sequences, about two thirds detected once. No cognate antigen is known for these TCRs. The specimen was cultured CD4+ T cells from blood, collected after SARS-CoV-2 vaccination. The receptors come from a human donor with COVID-19. Both conserved end residues are part of each CDR3. D genes are given only for firm matches. The listing skips clone size in some rows; elsewhere it reads once, few, many or a size class.

-	TRBV7-8	TRBJ1-1	few	CASSFAWTPANTEAFF	TGTGCCAGCAGCTTTGCTTGGACGCCAGCGAACACTGAAGCTTTCTTT
-	TRBV7-2	TRBJ1-3	-	CASSVSGGGNTIYF	TGTGCCAGCAGCGTTTCTGGGGGCGGAAACACCATATATTTT
TRBD1	TRBV7-3	TRBJ2-7	-	CASSPGQGQDHEQYF	TGTGCCAGCAGCCCGGGACAGGGGCAGGACCACGAGCAGTACTTC
TRBD1	TRBV7-2	TRBJ1-6	few	CASSVGQGNSPLHF	TGTGCCAGCAGCGTGGGACAGGGTAATTCACCCCTCCACTTT
TRBD2	TRBV20-1	TRBJ2-1	-	CSARVASGGAYNEQFF	TGCAGTGCTAGAGTGGCCAGCGGGGGAGCCTACAATGAGCAGTTCTTC
-	TRBV6-2/TRBV6-3	TRBJ1-5	-	CASSYQGGQPQHF	TGTGCCAGCAGTTACCAGGGTGGACAGCCCCAGCATTTT
-	TRBV19	TRBJ1-1	-	CASRTDSSSTEAFF	TGTGCCAGTAGGACGGACAGTTCGAGCACTGAAGCTTTCTTT
-	TRBV19	TRBJ2-1	-	CASSRGRSYNEQFF	TGTGCCAGTAGCCGGGGACGCTCCTACAATGAGCAGTTCTTC
-	TRBV10-3	TRBJ1-4	-	CAIKPATNEKLFF	TGTGCCATCAAGCCAGCAACTAATGAAAAACTGTTTTTT
TRBD1	TRBV27	TRBJ1-3	few	CPRGDRGGNTIYF	TGTCCCCGTGGAGACAGGGGAGGAAACACCATATATTTT
-	TRBV6-1	TRBJ2-2	-	CASRSPAGTSLVGELFF	TGTGCCAGCCGGTCCCCGGCGGGGACAAGCCTCGTCGGGGAGCTGTTTTTT
-	TRBV15	TRBJ2-7	once	CATSRDGREDEQYF	TGTGCCACCAGCAGAGATGGACGTGAGGACGAGCAGTACTTC
TRBD2	TRBV11-2	TRBJ2-5	-	CASSPRTSKATQYF	TGTGCCAGCAGCCCACGGACTAGCAAGGCGACCCAGTACTTC
-	TRBV7-9	TRBJ2-3	few	CASSPSEGAGDTQYF	TGTGCCAGCAGCCCCTCGGAGGGGGCGGGAGATACGCAGTATTTT
TRBD2	TRBV12-3/TRBV12-4	TRBJ2-5	once	CASSDPGLALETQYF	TGTGCCAGCAGTGACCCGGGACTAGCATTGGAGACCCAGTACTTC
TRBD1	TRBV7-2	TRBJ2-5	once	CASRYGTEETQYF	TGTGCCAGCAGATACGGGACAGAAGAGACCCAGTACTTC
-	TRBV21-1	TRBJ2-7	-	CASSKQGGSYEQYF	TGTGCCAGCAGCAAACAGGGTGGTTCCTACGAGCAGTACTTC
-	TRBV12-3/TRBV12-4	TRBJ1-1	-	CASRPGELSGTEAFF	TGTGCCAGCAGGCCAGGGGAGCTAAGCGGGACTGAAGCTTTCTTT
-	TRBV1	TRBJ1-4	-	CTSSPMPKRANEKLFF	TGCACCAGCAGCCCCATGCCGAAGAGGGCTAATGAAAAACTGTTTTTT
-	TRBV20-1	TRBJ1-2	-	CSARPGYGYTF	TGCAGTGCTAGACCTGGATATGGCTACACCTTC
-	TRBV20-1	TRBJ1-1	-	CSARDEGRSEAFF	TGCAGTGCTAGAGATGAGGGGAGGTCTGAAGCTTTCTTT
-	TRBV19	TRBJ1-1	-	CASKFRGLHTEAFF	TGTGCCAGTAAATTTCGCGGATTACACACTGAAGCTTTCTTT
TRBD1	TRBV12-3/TRBV12-4	TRBJ1-6	-	CASSFQARGQSPLHF	TGTGCCAGCAGTTTTCAGGCCAGGGGGCAATCACCCCTCCACTTT
TRBD2	TRBV19	TRBJ2-2	-	CASSISSGGPIRELFF	TGTGCCAGTAGTATCTCTAGCGGGGGGCCTATCAGGGAGCTGTTTTTT
-	TRBV29-1	TRBJ1-2	-	CSVSGLRDGYTF	TGCAGCGTTTCAGGGCTTCGGGATGGCTACACCTTC
TRBD2	TRBV11-3	TRBJ2-1	-	CASSLVQRGVNEQFF	TGTGCCAGCAGCTTAGTCCAGCGGGGGGTCAATGAGCAGTTCTTC
-	TRBV20-1	TRBJ1-5	-	CSASRGNQPQHF	TGCAGTGCTAGTAGGGGTAATCAGCCCCAGCATTTT
-	TRBV6-1	TRBJ1-2	-	CASSPRAKTGSPNYGYTF	TGTGCCAGCAGTCCCCGAGCTAAAACAGGTTCCCCTAACTATGGCTACACCTTC
-	TRBV5-1	TRBJ1-3	-	CASSLEGRTGNTIYF	TGCGCCAGCAGCTTGGAGGGGCGCACTGGAAACACCATATATTTT
-	TRBV6-1	TRBJ2-2	-	CASSAHALPELFF	TGTGCCAGCAGTGCTCATGCCCTGCCCGAGCTGTTTTTT
-	TRBV6-1	TRBJ2-2	-	CASTQGRPGTGELFF	TGTGCCAGCACACAGGGGAGGCCCGGCACCGGGGAGCTGTTTTTT
-	TRBV6-1	TRBJ1-1	medium-sized	CASRRLNVMTNTEAFF	TGTGCCAGCAGGAGGCTGAACGTGATGACGAACACTGAAGCTTTCTTT
TRBD1	TRBV6-1	TRBJ1-4	-	CASRVDRGLGEKLFF	TGTGCCAGCAGGGTGGACAGGGGGCTTGGTGAAAAACTGTTTTTT
-	TRBV6-1	TRBJ1-6	large	CASRDLQVRNSPLHF	TGTGCCAGCAGGGACCTGCAGGTTCGGAATTCACCCCTCCACTTT
-	TRBV20-1	TRBJ2-5	few	CSARYVRGFKTQYF	TGCAGTGCTAGATACGTTAGGGGATTTAAGACCCAGTACTTC
TRBD1	TRBV7-9	TRBJ2-2	-	CASSLGQGHTGELFF	TGTGCCAGCAGCTTAGGACAGGGCCACACCGGGGAGCTGTTTTTT
-	TRBV24-1	TRBJ2-7	-	CATSDSRGSYEQYF	TGTGCCACCAGTGATTCTAGGGGATCCTACGAGCAGTACTTC
-	TRBV7-2	TRBJ1-3	-	CASSLNSGSYSGNTIYF	TGTGCCAGCAGCTTAAATTCGGGCAGCTACTCTGGAAACACCATATATTTT
TRBD2	TRBV11-2	TRBJ2-5	-	CASSLYPRTSGLLQETQYF	TGTGCCAGCAGCTTATATCCTCGGACTAGCGGACTCCTTCAAGAGACCCAGTACTTC
-	TRBV15	TRBJ1-5	few	CATSRDRHSNQPQHF	TGTGCCACCAGCAGGGACAGACATAGCAATCAGCCCCAGCATTTT
-	TRBV6-5	TRBJ1-2	few	CASSSQGRAYGYTF	TGTGCCAGCAGTTCACAGGGTAGAGCTTATGGCTACACCTTC
-	TRBV7-2	TRBJ2-4	-	CASSLGRGGNIQYF	TGTGCCAGCAGCTTGGGCAGGGGAGGAAACATTCAGTACTTC
-	TRBV11-2	TRBJ2-3	-	CASSFSASTDTQYF	TGTGCCAGCAGCTTCAGTGCTAGCACAGATACGCAGTATTTT
-	TRBV7-2	TRBJ1-3	few	CASSLSDSYSGNTIYF	TGTGCCAGCAGCTTATCAGACAGTTACTCTGGAAACACCATATATTTT
-	TRBV12-1	TRBJ1-1	once	CASSLQRDDTEAFF	TGTGCCAGCAGTCTCCAGAGGGATGACACTGAAGCTTTCTTT
TRBD2	TRBV7-8	TRBJ2-3	-	CASSLRAGAPTQYF	TGTGCCAGCAGCTTAAGAGCGGGGGCTCCTACGCAGTATTTT
-	TRBV7-9	TRBJ1-1	-	CASSLDPPMNTEAFF	TGTGCCAGCAGCTTAGATCCGCCCATGAACACTGAAGCTTTCTTT
-	TRBV4-2	TRBJ2-7	-	CASSQEGGHLDEQYF	TGTGCCAGCAGCCAAGAGGGCGGACATCTGGACGAGCAGTACTTC
TRBD1	TRBV28	TRBJ2-7	-	CASLQAGGSEQYF	TGTGCCAGCCTCCAGGCAGGGGGCAGCGAGCAGTACTTC
-	TRBV12-3/TRBV12-4	TRBJ1-6	-	CASTGRYNSPLHF	TGTGCGAGTACGGGACGATATAATTCACCCCTCCACTTT
-	TRBV7-2	TRBJ2-1	-	CVSSIGRVPNEQFF	TGTGTCAGCAGCATCGGCAGGGTACCCAATGAGCAGTTCTTC
TRBD1	TRBV24-1	TRBJ2-3	few	CATSEAGQGTDTQYF	TGTGCCACCAGTGAAGCCGGACAGGGCACAGATACGCAGTATTTT
TRBD2	TRBV20-1	TRBJ2-7	-	CSARATDGTSGGAYEQYF	TGCAGTGCTAGAGCCACGGATGGGACTAGCGGGGGGGCCTACGAGCAGTACTTC
TRBD1	TRBV27	TRBJ1-6	-	CASSLPQTGGNSPLHF	TGTGCCAGCAGTCTACCTCAAACAGGGGGTAATTCACCCCTCCACTTT
-	TRBV27	TRBJ2-3	once	CASSPPWADTQYF	TGTGCCAGCAGCCCTCCCTGGGCAGATACGCAGTATTTT
-	TRBV7-7	TRBJ2-1	once	CASSLGVSSVEQFF	TGTGCTAGCAGCTTAGGAGTTAGCTCGGTTGAGCAGTTCTTC
-	TRBV29-1	TRBJ1-2	-	CSARWGNYGYTF	TGCAGCGCCCGGTGGGGGAACTATGGCTACACCTTC
-	TRBV30	TRBJ1-2	-	CAQEPGYTF	TGTGCCCAGGAACCTGGCTACACCTTC
-	TRBV30	TRBJ1-1	-	CAWAGWAEAFF	TGTGCCTGGGCTGGGTGGGCTGAAGCTTTCTTT
TRBD1	TRBV11-1	TRBJ1-2	-	CASSQGQANYGYTF	TGTGCCAGCAGCCAGGGACAGGCGAACTATGGCTACACCTTC